These 11 T cell receptor beta chains were all obtained from the same sample, sequenced in a study of blood T cell repertoires in COVID-19. Only in-frame clones appear in the TCRdb table, and some are missing; sequencing was by immunoSEQ multiplex PCR. The sample records about 77,000 clones, roughly 90% being singletons. Sequenced: peripheral blood. The receptor source for this set is a woman of 80 years or more with active or convalescent COVID-19.

The DNA for the CDR3 is TGTGCCAGCAGCTTGATACAGGGAGCTAACTATGGCTACACCTTC. It specifies CASSLIQGANYGYTF. The rearrangement links TRBV5-5 to TRBJ1-2; D is possibly TRBD1 (6 bases). CDR1 and CDR2 from the germline V gene are SGHKS and YYEKEE (reference sequence). V was shortened by 1 base and J by 0 bases, with 10 bases between the two germline ends. CDR3 length: 15 residues.

The gene calls are TRBV27 and TRBJ1-2, with 9 bases fitting TRBD1. The germline V gene has CDR1 MNHEY and CDR2 SMNVEV (reference sequence). This CDR3 is built from 18 residues. J was trimmed by 5 bases and V by 3 bases; bases with no gene match: 16. The CDR3 loop reads CASSLRISTGGRGYGYTF. CDR3 nucleotide sequence: TGTGCCAGCAGTTTGAGGATTAGTACAGGGGGCCGCGGGTATGGCTACACCTTC.

The chain employs TRBV9 and TRBJ2-1; TRBD2 aligns across 8 bases. The V gene's germline CDR1 is SGDLS and CDR2 YYNGEE. The ends lost 0 bases at V and 4 bases at J; junction bases unmatched: 3. The CDR3 is made up of 15 amino acids. Here the CDR3 reads CASSVGTSPYNEQFF. CDR3 nucleotide sequence: TGTGCCAGCAGCGTAGGGACTAGCCCTTACAATGAGCAGTTCTTC.

This clone was seen just once. The chain has TRBV20-1 and TRBJ2-3; 12 nucleotides line up with TRBD2. Trimming at V came to 4 bases and at J to 2 bases, leaving 13 bases not matched to a gene. The CDR3 runs to 18 residues. Germline CDR1 reads DFQATT; CDR2 reads SNEGSKA (reference sequence). CDR3 in amino acids: CSAIDSTSGGSNTDTQYF. In DNA, the CDR3 is TGCAGTGCTATTGACTCGACTAGCGGGGGCTCTAACACAGATACGCAGTATTTT.

The rearrangement uses TRBV28 and TRBJ1-2; 8 bases line up with TRBD1. The J segment lost 5 bases and the V segment lost 6 bases, leaving 8 bases of the junction unmatched. CDR3 size: 14 residues. Germline lookup yields CDR1 MDHEN and CDR2 SYDVKM. CDR3 region: CASSPPGGNYGYTF. The CDR3 coding sequence is TGTGCCAGCAGCCCACCAGGGGGCAATTATGGCTACACCTTC.

The rearrangement uses TRBV28 and TRBJ2-3, with TRBD1 identical over 9 bases. After removal of 6 bases from V and 0 bases from J, the junction contained 16 bases not matched to a gene. This CDR3 is 19 amino acids long. CDR1 is MDHEN and CDR2 is SYDVKM in the germline V gene. CDR3 nucleotides: TGTGCCAGCAGGTCCGGGACAGGGAGCTTCATGGGGAGCACAGATACGCAGTATTTT. Protein: CASRSGTGSFMGSTDTQYF.

The chain joins TRBV3-1 (or the pseudogene TRBV3-2) to TRBJ1-6; tentative D call: TRBD1 (5 bases). Trimming removed 0 bases from V and 9 bases from J, with 15 bases in between. The CDR3 runs to 16 residues. Germline V gives CDR1 LGHDT, CDR2 YNNKEL (reference sequence). CDR3 sequence reads: CASSQDMAGFGSPLHF. The CDR3 region has the DNA TGTGCCAGCAGCCAAGATATGGCAGGGTTCGGTTCACCCCTCCACTTT.

The V and J genes are TRBV5-5 and TRBJ1-1, with TRBD1 as a possible D gene (5 bases). Trimming removed 2 bases from V and 4 bases from J, with 12 bases in between. Germline CDR1 and CDR2: SGHKS and YYEKEE (reference sequence). The CDR3 totals 14 residues. CDR3 in amino acids: CASSFRQGSTEAFF. In nucleotides, the CDR3 is TGTGCCAGCAGCTTTCGGCAGGGAAGCACTGAAGCTTTCTTT.

The chain has TRBV6-1 and TRBJ1-3; 9 bases match TRBD1. The germline V gene encodes CDR1 MNHNS and CDR2 SASEGT. CDR3 size: 15 residues. With V trimmed by 2 bases and J by 2 bases, 1 base remained unmatched. The CDR3 DNA reads TGTGCCAGCAGTGAATGGGACAGGGCTGGAAACACCATATATTTT. As protein: CASSEWDRAGNTIYF.

This clone was seen only a few times. The V call is TRBV19, the J call TRBJ1-4, with D possibly matching TRBD1 (5 bases). The CDR3 covers 13 residues. The germline CDR1 and CDR2 sequences are LNHDA and SQIVND (reference sequence). The germline V and J ends were trimmed by 6 bases and 8 bases, with 13 bases remaining between them. The CDR3: CASSIRVGEKLFF. In nucleotides, the CDR3 is TGTGCCAGTAGCATCAGGGTCGGAGAAAAACTGTTTTTT.

This chain connects TRBV19 to TRBJ1-1, with D possibly being TRBD1 (5 bases). Trimming removed 6 bases from V and 0 bases from J, with 11 bases in between. This CDR3 spans 14 amino acids. Germline loops: CDR1 LNHDA, CDR2 SQIVND (reference sequence). The CDR3 nucleotides read TGTGCCAGTAGGCGTGGGGGGATGAACACTGAAGCTTTCTTT. Residues: CASRRGGMNTEAFF.